This note documents a single T cell receptor beta chain sequence. CDR1 is MNHEY and CDR2 is SMNVEV in the germline V gene (reference sequence). J was trimmed by 3 bases and V by 8 bases; bases with no gene match: 14. The CDR3 extends over 18 amino acids. This specimen comes from a study of blood T cell repertoires in COVID-19. Study in general: Sites in the United States, Italy and Spain provided acute and convalescent COVID-19 samples. Sources were T cells, B-cell-depleted T cells, or PBMCs; the material itself was cDNA or gDNA.

The table came from immunoSEQ multiplex PCR; TCRdb's copy has only in-frame clones and leaves some out. The table shows around 200,000 clones, with over 70% occurring only once. Specimen: peripheral blood. The receptor was isolated from an older woman with acute or convalescent COVID-19. The rearrangement links TRBV27 to TRBJ2-2; 11 bases map to TRBD2. DNA of the CDR3: TGTGCCAGCGGGAGGAGCACTAGCGGGAGAGGGGACACCGGGGAGCTGTTTTTT. Its protein product is CASGRSTSGRGDTGELFF.